Below, 24 T cell receptor beta chains from the same sample are listed, as sequenced in a study of PD-1 blockade in mismatch repair-deficient tumors. Using immunoSEQ multiplex PCR, the repertoire was profiled, and TCRdb retains in-frame clones only, with some absent. The sample records tens of thousands of clones, around 73% being singletons. Specimen: peripheral blood, collected 4 weeks after starting pembrolizumab. These receptors were obtained from an adult with mismatch repair-deficient cancer.

The genes are TRBV7-3 and TRBJ1-1, with D unclear. This CDR3 is built from 13 residues. Germline V CDR1 and CDR2: SGHTA, FQGTGA. V lost 8 bases and J 1 base, leaving 11 bases between the germline ends. CDR3 protein: CASARAGNTEAFF. The CDR3 DNA reads TGTGCCAGCGCGAGGGCAGGGAACACTGAAGCTTTCTTT.

This chain connects TRBV6-5 to TRBJ1-5; 7 bases match TRBD1. V shed 8 bases, J shed 5 bases, and the junction held 9 bases outside the gene matches. This CDR3 spans 14 amino acids. Germline-derived CDR1 and CDR2 are MNHEY and SVGAGI. The CDR3 region is CASRRTQGDQPQHF. CDR3 nucleotides: TGTGCCAGCCGGCGGACCCAGGGGGATCAGCCCCAGCATTTT.

V gene TRBV6-6 combines with J gene TRBJ1-5; 8 bases are shared with TRBD1. From germline, CDR1 is MNHNY and CDR2 SVGAGI (reference sequence). V dropped 5 bases and J dropped 5; count of bases not matched to a gene: 8. This CDR3 is 15 amino acids long. The CDR3 protein is CASSTNQGADQPQHF. The DNA of the CDR3 is TGTGCCAGCAGTACCAACCAGGGGGCCGATCAGCCCCAGCATTTT.

The chain links TRBV6-4 to TRBJ2-2; D is unclear. Trimming stripped 3 bases from V and 3 bases from J, with 5 bases between. The CDR3 consists of 13 residues. In germline, CDR1 is MRHNA, CDR2 SNTAGT. The CDR3 spells CASSEDHTGELFF. CDR3 nucleotide sequence: TGTGCCAGCAGTGAGGACCACACCGGGGAGCTGTTTTTT.

The chain links TRBV13 to TRBJ2-3; the D is unclear. The CDR3 contains 15 residues. V lost 3 bases, J lost 0 bases, and 10 bases lay in between. Germline loops: CDR1 PRHDT, CDR2 FYEKMQ (reference sequence). CDR3 sequence: CASSFIFTSTDTQYF. The CDR3 DNA sequence: TGTGCCAGCAGCTTTATTTTCACTAGCACAGATACGCAGTATTTT.

This clone was picked up one time. This chain's CDR3 is CAWNTGLNTEAFF. Written as DNA, the CDR3 is TGTGCCTGGAATACAGGGCTGAACACTGAAGCTTTCTTT. The chain uses TRBV30 and TRBJ1-1; weak D call: TRBD1 (6 bases). The V and J ends lost 4 bases and 0 bases respectively, with 9 bases between them. The CDR3 has 13 residues. The germline CDR1 and CDR2 sequences are GTSNPN and SVGIG (reference sequence).

This chain connects TRBV7-3 to TRBJ2-7; D call uncertain. The germline V and J ends were trimmed by 1 base and 9 bases, with 10 bases remaining between them. The CDR3 runs to 12 residues. Germline CDR1 and CDR2: SGHTA and FQGTGA. The CDR3 DNA is TGTGCCAGCAGCTTAAAACGGTTTTGGCAGTACTTC. Translated, it gives CASSLKRFWQYF.

This clone was observed once. The rearrangement uses TRBV7-8 and TRBJ2-7; D uncertain. The V gene lost 4 bases and the J gene lost 3 bases, with 10 bases spanning the gap. The CDR3 runs to 13 residues. CDR1 and CDR2 from the germline V gene are SGHVS and FQNEAQ. Written as DNA, the CDR3 is TGTGCCAGCAGCTCCTACTGGGGCTACGAGCAGTACTTC. Translation gives CASSSYWGYEQYF.

CDR3 DNA: TGTGCCAGCAGCTTAATCAGGGGTAACACTGAAGCTTTCTTT. This encodes CASSLIRGNTEAFF. V is TRBV7-2 and J is TRBJ1-1; perhaps TRBD1 as D (6 bases). V was clipped by 2 bases and J by 2 bases, with 9 bases between them. In germline, CDR1 is SGHTA, CDR2 FQGNSA. The CDR3 totals 14 residues.

The CDR3 spells CSARGPATNEKLFF. CDR3 nucleotide sequence: TGCAGCGCCAGGGGACCGGCAACTAATGAAAAACTGTTTTTT. The chain recombines TRBV29-1 with TRBJ1-4; D might be TRBD1 (6 bases). The CDR3 has 14 amino acids. Germline CDR1 reads SQVTM; CDR2 reads ANQGSEA. V was clipped by 7 bases and J by 0 bases, with 12 bases between them.

V gene TRBV6-1 combines with J gene TRBJ2-7; D unresolved. Germline CDR1 and CDR2: MNHNS and SASEGT. V was shortened by 1 base and J by 7 bases, with 5 bases between the two germline ends. This CDR3 spans 11 amino acids. The CDR3 region is CASSEDGEQYF. CDR3 bases: TGTGCCAGCAGTGAAGATGGGGAGCAGTACTTC.

The J gene is TRBJ1-1, the V gene TRBV10-3, with unresolved D. The CDR3 totals 14 residues. CDR1 and CDR2 from the germline V gene are ENHRY and SYGVKD. Trimming took off 0 bases at V and 1 base at J, with 6 bases between the two ends. CDR3 DNA sequence: TGTGCCATCAGTGAGTCACAGAAGAACACTGAAGCTTTCTTT. Amino acid sequence: CAISESQKNTEAFF.

The rearrangement links TRBV29-1 to TRBJ1-2, with TRBD1 as a possible D gene (6 bases). With 7 bases removed from V and 2 bases from J, the gap between germline ends came to 14 bases. Germline lookup yields CDR1 SQVTM and CDR2 ANQGSEA. CDR3 length equals 13 residues. The CDR3 DNA reads as TGCAGCGCCTTGACAGGCCCCAACTATGGCTACACCTTC. Its protein product is CSALTGPNYGYTF.

The chain employs TRBV18 and TRBJ1-1; no definite D call. CDR1 and CDR2 from the germline V gene are KGHSH and LQKENI. The CDR3 is 15 amino acids. The V end lost 1 base, the J end lost 0 bases, and 9 bases lay between the germline ends. In DNA, the CDR3 is TGTGCCAGCTCACCACGCGTGGTGCTGAACACTGAAGCTTTCTTT. This sequence encodes CASSPRVVLNTEAFF.

The CDR3 DNA sequence: TGCAGCGTTTGGTCCGGGCGCAATGAGCAGTTCTTC. It codes for CSVWSGRNEQFF. J is TRBJ2-1 and V is TRBV29-1; no definite D call. This CDR3 spans 12 amino acids. Germline V gene lookup returns CDR1 SQVTM and CDR2 ANQGSEA. The V end lost 5 bases, the J end lost 6 bases, and 11 bases lay between the germline ends.

This rearrangement joins TRBV19 to TRBJ2-4; D is uncertain. Germline V gene sequence: CDR1 LNHDA, CDR2 SQIVND (reference sequence). The CDR3 is made up of 14 amino acids. Trimming stripped 4 bases from V and 0 bases from J, with 7 bases between. The CDR3 reads CASSTYLAKNIQYF. The CDR3 DNA reads TGTGCCAGTAGTACCTATTTAGCCAAAAACATTCAGTACTTC. Complete variable domain (other parts from reference TRBV19 and TRBJ2-4): DGGITQSPKYLFRKEGQNVTLSCEQNLNHDAMYWYRQDPGQGLRLIYYSQIVNDFQKGDIAEGYSVSREKKESFPLTVTSAQKNPTAFYLCASSTYLAKNIQYFGAGTRLSVL.

This clone was recorded once. The chain uses TRBV19 and TRBJ2-3, with TRBD2 as a possible D gene (6 bases). Deletions cut 3 bases from V and 0 bases from J, with 16 bases between. Germline lookup yields CDR1 LNHDA and CDR2 SQIVND (reference sequence). This CDR3 comprises 17 residues. This chain's CDR3 is CASSIGWSSESTDTQYF. CDR3 in DNA: TGTGCCAGTAGTATCGGTTGGTCTAGCGAGAGCACAGATACGCAGTATTTT. Filled out from reference TRBV19 and TRBJ2-3, the complete variable domain reads DGGITQSPKYLFRKEGQNVTLSCEQNLNHDAMYWYRQDPGQGLRLIYYSQIVNDFQKGDIAEGYSVSREKKESFPLTVTSAQKNPTAFYLCASSIGWSSESTDTQYFGPGTRLTVL.

This sequence joins TRBV6-5 and TRBJ1-2; no clear D gene. This CDR3 spans 14 amino acids. V lost 7 bases, J lost 8 bases, and 20 bases lay in between. Germline V gene data show CDR1 as MNHEY and CDR2 as SVGAGI. Here the CDR3 reads CASTLREGLGGYTF. In DNA form, the CDR3 reads TGTGCCAGCACCTTACGCGAGGGTCTTGGGGGCTACACCTTC.

The V and J genes are TRBV5-1 and TRBJ2-3, with D maybe TRBD1 (7 bases). V lost 3 bases, J lost 6 bases, and 23 bases lay in between. The CDR3 totals 17 residues. In germline, CDR1 is SGHRS, CDR2 YFSETQ. The CDR3 reads CASSSLSTGLGGDTQYF. The CDR3, as DNA: TGCGCCAGCAGCTCCCTATCGACAGGGCTCGGAGGGGATACGCAGTATTTT.

V gene TRBV29-1 combines with J gene TRBJ2-5, with D perhaps TRBD2 (7 bases). Germline V gene data show CDR1 as SQVTM and CDR2 as ANQGSEA. V lost 6 bases, J lost 2 bases, and 16 bases lay in between. The CDR3 length is 14 residues. This CDR3 reads CSVAVRGAQETQYF. The CDR3 DNA follows: TGCAGCGTAGCCGTACGGGGGGCTCAAGAGACCCAGTACTTC.

The chain couples TRBV7-2 to TRBJ1-5; TRBD1 might be the D (6 bases). Trimming pared 6 bases from V and 6 bases from J, leaving 12 bases between. Germline CDR1 and CDR2: SGHTA and FQGNSA. The CDR3 length is 13 residues. Here the CDR3 DNA reads TGTGCCAGCAGTCGACAGGAGGGTCAGCCCCAGCATTTT. Encoded protein: CASSRQEGQPQHF.

V and J are TRBV7-3 and TRBJ2-2; 7 nucleotides align to TRBD2. The CDR3 length is 15 residues. Germline assignment: CDR1 SGHTA and CDR2 FQGTGA. Germline trimming cut 5 bases from V and 5 bases from J; bases unmatched to any gene: 8. CDR3: CASSRTSSRTGELFF. Here the CDR3 DNA reads TGTGCCAGCAGCCGGACTAGTAGTCGGACCGGGGAGCTGTTTTTT.

CDR3 sequence (DNA): TGCGCCAGCAGCCAAGATGGAGCAATCACCAGGGGGGCACGGGAAAAACTGTTTTTT. Amino acid sequence: CASSQDGAITRGAREKLFF. The chain uses TRBV4-1 and TRBJ1-4; 7 nucleotides line up with TRBD1. The CDR3 has 19 residues. Germline values: CDR1 MGHRA, CDR2 YSYEKL. Unmatched junction bases numbered 18, after V lost 0 bases and J lost 8 bases.

The gene calls are TRBV7-6 and TRBJ2-5; D uncertain. The length of the CDR3 is 11 residues. Per the germline V gene, CDR1 is SGHVS and CDR2 is FNYEAQ. The V gene lost 6 bases and the J gene lost 7 bases, with 9 bases spanning the gap. This CDR3 is CASSTEVTQYF. CDR3 bases: TGTGCCAGCAGTACCGAGGTGACCCAGTACTTC. Full variable domain (remainder filled in from reference TRBV7-6 and TRBJ2-5): GAGVSQSPRYKVTKRGQDVALRCDPISGHVSLYWYRQALGQGPEFLTYFNYEAQQDKSGLPNDRFSAERPEGSISTLTIQRTEQRDSAMYRCASSTEVTQYFGPGTRLLVL.